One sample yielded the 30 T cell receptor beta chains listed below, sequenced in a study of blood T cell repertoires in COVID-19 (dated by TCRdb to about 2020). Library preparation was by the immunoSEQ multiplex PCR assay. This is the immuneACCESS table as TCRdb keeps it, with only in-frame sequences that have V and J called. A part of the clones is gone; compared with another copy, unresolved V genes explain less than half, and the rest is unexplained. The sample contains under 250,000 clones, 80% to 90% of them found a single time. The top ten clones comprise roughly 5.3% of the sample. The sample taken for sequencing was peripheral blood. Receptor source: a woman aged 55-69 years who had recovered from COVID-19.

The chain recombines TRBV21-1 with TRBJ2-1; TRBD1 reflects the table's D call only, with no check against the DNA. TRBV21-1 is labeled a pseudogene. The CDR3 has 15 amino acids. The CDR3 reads CASSKVADRAAEQFF. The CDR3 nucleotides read TGTGCCAGCAGCAAAGTCGCGGACAGGGCAGCTGAGCAGTTCTTC.

This CDR3 reads CASSPSFSGGGLLEQYF. The CDR3 DNA reads as TGTGCCAGCTCACCAAGTTTTAGCGGGGGGGGCCTACTCGAGCAGTACTTC. This rearrangement joins TRBV18 to TRBJ2-7; 11 nucleotides agree with TRBD2. CDR1 is KGHSH, CDR2 LQKENI, per germline. The V gene end was trimmed by 2 bases and the J gene end by 6 bases; junction bases not matched to a gene: 12. The CDR3 sequence is 17 residues long.

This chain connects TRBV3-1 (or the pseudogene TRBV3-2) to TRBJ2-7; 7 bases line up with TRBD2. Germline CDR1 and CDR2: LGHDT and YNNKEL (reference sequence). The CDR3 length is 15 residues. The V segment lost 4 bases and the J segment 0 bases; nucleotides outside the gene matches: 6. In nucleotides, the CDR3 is TGTGCCAGCAGCCTTCTAGCGGCAAGCTCCTACGAGCAGTACTTC. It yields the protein CASSLLAASSYEQYF.

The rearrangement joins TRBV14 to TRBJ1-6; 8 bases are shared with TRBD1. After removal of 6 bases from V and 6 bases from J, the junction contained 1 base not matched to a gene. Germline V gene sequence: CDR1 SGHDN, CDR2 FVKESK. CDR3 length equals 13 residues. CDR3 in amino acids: CASRDRVNSPLHF. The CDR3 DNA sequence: TGTGCCAGCAGGGACAGGGTTAATTCACCCCTCCACTTT.

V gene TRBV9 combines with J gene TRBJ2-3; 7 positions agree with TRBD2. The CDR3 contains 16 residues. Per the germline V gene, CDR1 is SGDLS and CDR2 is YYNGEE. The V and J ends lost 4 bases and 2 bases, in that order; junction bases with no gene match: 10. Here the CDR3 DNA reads TGTGCCAGCAGCTCCCAGCGGGGTTCTACCACAGATACGCAGTATTTT. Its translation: CASSSQRGSTTDTQYF.

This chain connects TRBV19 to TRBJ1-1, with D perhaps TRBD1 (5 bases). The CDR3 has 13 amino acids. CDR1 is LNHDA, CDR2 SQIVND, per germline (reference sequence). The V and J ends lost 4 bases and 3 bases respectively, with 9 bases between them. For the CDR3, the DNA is TGTGCCAGTAGTACGACAGCATACACTGAAGCTTTCTTT. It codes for CASSTTAYTEAFF.

CDR3 protein: CASSLGQGLSYNEQFF. CDR3 DNA sequence: TGTGCCAGCAGCTTAGGCCAGGGGTTATCCTACAATGAGCAGTTCTTC. The V and J genes are TRBV7-3 and TRBJ2-1; weak D call: TRBD1 (6 bases). This CDR3 spans 16 amino acids. The V gene lost 2 bases and the J gene lost 1 base, with 12 bases spanning the gap. Germline V gene sequence: CDR1 SGHTA, CDR2 FQGTGA.

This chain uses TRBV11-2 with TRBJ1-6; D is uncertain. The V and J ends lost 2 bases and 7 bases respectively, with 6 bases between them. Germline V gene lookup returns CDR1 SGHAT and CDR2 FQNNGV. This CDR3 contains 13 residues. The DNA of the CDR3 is TGTGCCAGCAGCTTATACACCAATTCACCCCTCCACTTT. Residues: CASSLYTNSPLHF. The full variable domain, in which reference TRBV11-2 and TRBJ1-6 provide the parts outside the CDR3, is EAGVAQSPRYKIIEKRQSVAFWCNPISGHATLYWYQQILGQGPKLLIQFQNNGVVDDSQLPKDRFSAERLKGVDSTLKIQPAKLEDSAVYLCASSLYTNSPLHFGNGTRLTVT.

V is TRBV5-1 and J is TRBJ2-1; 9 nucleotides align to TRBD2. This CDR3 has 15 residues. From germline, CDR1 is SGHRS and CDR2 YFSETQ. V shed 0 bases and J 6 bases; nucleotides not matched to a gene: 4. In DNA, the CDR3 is TGCGCCAGCAGCTTGGGGACTAGCGCCTCCAATGAGCAGTTCTTC. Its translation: CASSLGTSASNEQFF.

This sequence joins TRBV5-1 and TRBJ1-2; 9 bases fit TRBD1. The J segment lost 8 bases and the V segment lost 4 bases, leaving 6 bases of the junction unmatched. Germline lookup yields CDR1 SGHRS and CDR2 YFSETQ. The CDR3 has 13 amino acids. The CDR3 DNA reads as TGCGCCAGCAGCGACGGGACAGGGACCGGCTACACCTTC. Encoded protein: CASSDGTGTGYTF.

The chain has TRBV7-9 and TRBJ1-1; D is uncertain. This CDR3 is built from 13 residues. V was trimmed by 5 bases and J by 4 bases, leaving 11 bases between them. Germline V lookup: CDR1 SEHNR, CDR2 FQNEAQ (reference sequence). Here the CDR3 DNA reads TGTGCCAGCAGCATGTGGGAGGGCACTGAAGCTTTCTTT. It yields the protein CASSMWEGTEAFF. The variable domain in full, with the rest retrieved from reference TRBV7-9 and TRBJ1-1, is DTGVSQNPRHKITKRGQNVTFRCDPISEHNRLYWYRQTLGQGPEFLTYFQNEAQLEKSRLLSDRFSAERPKGSFSTLEIQRTEQGDSAMYLCASSMWEGTEAFFGQGTRLTVV.

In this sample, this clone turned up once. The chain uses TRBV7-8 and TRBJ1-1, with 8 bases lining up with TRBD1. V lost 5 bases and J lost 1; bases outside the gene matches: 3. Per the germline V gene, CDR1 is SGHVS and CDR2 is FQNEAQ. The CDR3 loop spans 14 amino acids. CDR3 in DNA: TGTGCCAGCAGCATTGACAGGGGGAACACTGAAGCTTTCTTT. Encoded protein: CASSIDRGNTEAFF.

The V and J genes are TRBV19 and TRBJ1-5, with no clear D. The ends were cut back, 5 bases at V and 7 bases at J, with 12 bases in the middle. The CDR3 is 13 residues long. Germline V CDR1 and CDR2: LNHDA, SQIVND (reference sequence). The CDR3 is CASSLIRGQPQHF. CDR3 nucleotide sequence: TGTGCCAGTAGTTTAATCCGCGGGCAGCCCCAGCATTTT.

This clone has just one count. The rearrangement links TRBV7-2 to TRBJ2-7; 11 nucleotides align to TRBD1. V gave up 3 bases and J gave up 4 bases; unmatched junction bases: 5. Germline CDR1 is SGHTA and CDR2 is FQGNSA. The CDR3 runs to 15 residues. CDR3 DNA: TGTGCCAGCAGCTTGAATGGACAGGGGGCATACGAGCAGTACTTC. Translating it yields CASSLNGQGAYEQYF.

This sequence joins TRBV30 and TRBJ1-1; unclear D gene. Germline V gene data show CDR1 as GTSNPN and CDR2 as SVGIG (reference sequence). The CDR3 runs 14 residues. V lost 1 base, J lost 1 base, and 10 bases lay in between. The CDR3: CAWSAIGGNTEAFF. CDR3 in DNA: TGTGCCTGGAGTGCGATCGGAGGGAACACTGAAGCTTTCTTT.

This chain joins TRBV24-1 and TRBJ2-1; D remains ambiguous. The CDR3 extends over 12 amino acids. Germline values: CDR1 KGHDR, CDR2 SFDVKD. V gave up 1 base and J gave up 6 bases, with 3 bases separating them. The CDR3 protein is CATSDFGNEQFF. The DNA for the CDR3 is TGTGCCACCAGTGATTTCGGCAATGAGCAGTTCTTC.

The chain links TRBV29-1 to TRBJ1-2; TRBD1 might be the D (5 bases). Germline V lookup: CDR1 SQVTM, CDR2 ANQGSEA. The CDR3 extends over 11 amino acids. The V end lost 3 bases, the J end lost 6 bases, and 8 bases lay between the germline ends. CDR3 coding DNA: TGCAGCGTTGAGTCAGGGAATGGCTACACCTTC. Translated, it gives CSVESGNGYTF.

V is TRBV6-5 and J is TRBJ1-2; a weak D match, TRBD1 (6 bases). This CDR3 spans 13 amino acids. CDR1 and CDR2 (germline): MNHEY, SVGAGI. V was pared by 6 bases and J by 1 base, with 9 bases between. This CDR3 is CASRTGNNYGYTF. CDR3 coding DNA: TGTGCCAGCAGAACAGGGAATAACTATGGCTACACCTTC.

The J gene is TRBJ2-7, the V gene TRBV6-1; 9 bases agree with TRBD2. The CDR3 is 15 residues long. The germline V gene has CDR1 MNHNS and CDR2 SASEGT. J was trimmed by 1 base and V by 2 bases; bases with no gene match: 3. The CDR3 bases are TGTGCCAGCAGTGAAAGTCTAGCGGGGTCCTACGAGCAGTACTTC. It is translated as CASSESLAGSYEQYF.

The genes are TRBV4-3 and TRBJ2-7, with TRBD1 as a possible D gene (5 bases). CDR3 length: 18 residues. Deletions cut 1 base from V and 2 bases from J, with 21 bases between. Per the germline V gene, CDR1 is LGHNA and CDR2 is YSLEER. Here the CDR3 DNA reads TGCGCCAGCAGCCAAGGCGGATTGGGTGGGGCGGATACCTACGAGCAGTACTTC. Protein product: CASSQGGLGGADTYEQYF.

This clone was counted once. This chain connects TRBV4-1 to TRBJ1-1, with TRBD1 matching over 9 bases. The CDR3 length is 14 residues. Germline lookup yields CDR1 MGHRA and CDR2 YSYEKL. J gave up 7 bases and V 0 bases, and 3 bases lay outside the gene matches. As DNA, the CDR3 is TGCGCCAGCAGCCAAGATTGGGGACAGGGTGAAGCTTTCTTT. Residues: CASSQDWGQGEAFF.

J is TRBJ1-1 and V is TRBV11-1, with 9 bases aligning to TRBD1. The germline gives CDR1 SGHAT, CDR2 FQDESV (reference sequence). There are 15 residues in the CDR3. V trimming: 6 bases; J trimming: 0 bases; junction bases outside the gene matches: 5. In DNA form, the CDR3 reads TGTGCCAGCAGTTCTGGGACAGGGATGAACACTGAAGCTTTCTTT. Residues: CASSSGTGMNTEAFF.

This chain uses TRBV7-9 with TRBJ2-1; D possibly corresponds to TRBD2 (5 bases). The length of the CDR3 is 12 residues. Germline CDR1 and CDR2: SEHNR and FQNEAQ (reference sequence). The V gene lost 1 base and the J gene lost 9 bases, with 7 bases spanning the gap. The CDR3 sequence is CASSLGGLEQFF. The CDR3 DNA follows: TGTGCCAGCAGCTTAGGAGGACTTGAGCAGTTCTTC.

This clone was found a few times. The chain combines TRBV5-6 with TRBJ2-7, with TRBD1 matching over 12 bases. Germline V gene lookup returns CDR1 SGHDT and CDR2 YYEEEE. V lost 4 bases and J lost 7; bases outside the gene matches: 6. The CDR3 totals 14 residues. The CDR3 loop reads CASSRRDRGLEQYF. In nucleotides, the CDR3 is TGTGCCAGCAGCCGACGGGACAGGGGGCTAGAGCAGTACTTC.

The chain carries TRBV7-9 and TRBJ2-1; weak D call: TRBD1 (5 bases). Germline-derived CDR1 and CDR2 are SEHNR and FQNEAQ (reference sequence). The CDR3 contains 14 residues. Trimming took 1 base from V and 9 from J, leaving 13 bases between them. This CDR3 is CASSLGNQGGEQFF. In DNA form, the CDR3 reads TGTGCCAGCAGCTTAGGAAACCAGGGTGGTGAGCAGTTCTTC.

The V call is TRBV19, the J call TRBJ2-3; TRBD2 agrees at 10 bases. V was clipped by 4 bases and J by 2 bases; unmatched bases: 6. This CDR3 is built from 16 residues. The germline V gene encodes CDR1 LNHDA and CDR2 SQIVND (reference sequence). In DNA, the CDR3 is TGTGCCAGTAGTAGATTAGCGGGGGGAGTCACAGATACGCAGTATTTT. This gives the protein CASSRLAGGVTDTQYF.

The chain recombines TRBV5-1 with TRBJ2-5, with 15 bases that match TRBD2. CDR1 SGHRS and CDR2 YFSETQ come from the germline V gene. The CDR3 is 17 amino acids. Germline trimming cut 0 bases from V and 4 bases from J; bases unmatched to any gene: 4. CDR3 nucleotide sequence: TGCGCCAGCAGCTTGGGGACTAGCGGGGGGGCCGGAGAGACCCAGTACTTC. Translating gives CASSLGTSGGAGETQYF.

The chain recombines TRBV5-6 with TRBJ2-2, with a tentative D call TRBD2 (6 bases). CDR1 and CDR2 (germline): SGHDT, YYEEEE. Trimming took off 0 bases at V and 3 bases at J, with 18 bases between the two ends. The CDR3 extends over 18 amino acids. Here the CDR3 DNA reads TGTGCCAGCAGCTTGGTGCCCCCGGCCAGGGACTACACCGGGGAGCTGTTTTTT. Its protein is CASSLVPPARDYTGELFF. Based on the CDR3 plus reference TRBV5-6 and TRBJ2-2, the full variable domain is DAGVTQSPTHLIKTRGQQVTLRCSPKSGHDTVSWYQQALGQGPQFIFQYYEEEERQRGNFPDRFSGHQFPNYSSELNVNALLLGDSALYLCASSLVPPARDYTGELFFGEGSRLTVL.

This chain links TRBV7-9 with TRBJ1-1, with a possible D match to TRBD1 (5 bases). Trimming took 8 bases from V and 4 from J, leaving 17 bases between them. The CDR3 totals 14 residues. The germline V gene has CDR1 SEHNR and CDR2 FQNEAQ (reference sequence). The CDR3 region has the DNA TGTGCCAGCGCATTCGGGTCGGGGGTCACTGAAGCTTTCTTT. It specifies CASAFGSGVTEAFF.

DNA for the CDR3: TGTGCCAGCAGCTTCTTCGAAGGGGCAGAGGAGCAGTACTTC. Translated, it gives CASSFFEGAEEQYF. V and J are TRBV7-9 and TRBJ2-7, with a tentative D call TRBD1 (5 bases). Germline loops: CDR1 SEHNR, CDR2 FQNEAQ (reference sequence). The CDR3 runs to 14 residues. V was pared by 3 bases and J by 7 bases, with 16 bases between.